The next 3 T cell receptor beta chains were all read from a single sample in a study of blood T cell repertoires in COVID-19. Profiling relied on immunoSEQ multiplex PCR, and the TCRdb table lists in-frame clones only, not all of them. The data contain roughly 65,000 clones, 85% of them singletons. The sequencing input was peripheral blood. Receptors were obtained from a woman older than 75 with active or convalescent COVID-19.

This chain joins TRBV2 and TRBJ1-5; no reliable D call. V lost 7 bases to trimming and J lost 5 bases, with 12 bases between them. The CDR3 is 13 residues long. Per the germline V gene, CDR1 is SNHLY and CDR2 is FYNNEI. The CDR3 spells CASNAWEDQPQHF. The CDR3 bases are TGTGCCAGCAACGCGTGGGAGGATCAGCCCCAGCATTTT.

V usage is TRBV11-3 and J usage is TRBJ2-1, with D maybe TRBD2 (6 bases). The length of the CDR3 is 15 residues. CDR1 is SGHNT and CDR2 is YENEEA in the germline V gene. Trimming shortened V by 4 bases and J by 7 bases, and 17 bases separated the two germline ends. The CDR3: CASSSDGGGWNEQFF. The CDR3 DNA sequence: TGTGCCAGCAGCTCGGACGGGGGTGGGTGGAATGAGCAGTTCTTC.

The chain has TRBV9 and TRBJ2-7, with 12 positions matching TRBD1. Trimming cost V 3 bases and J 3 bases; bases outside gene matches: 4. The CDR3 sequence is 15 residues long. Germline CDR1 is SGDLS and CDR2 is YYNGEE. CDR3 sequence (DNA): TGTGCCAGCAGCGACGGGACAGGGGGCATCTACGAGCAGTACTTC. Its translation: CASSDGTGGIYEQYF.